This passage covers 5 T cell receptor beta chains from one sample sequenced in a study of shared clonotypes between healthy human individuals. Repertoires were generated with immunoSEQ multiplex PCR, while TCRdb's copy carries only in-frame clones and drops some. Of 2 million to 2.5 million clones detected, over 90% appear once; the ten largest clones hold approximately 0.4%. Material: naive CD4+ T cells from PBMCs. Subset: CD45RA+ positively selected. The origin of the receptors is a man between 18 and 29 years old in good health. Some clones in this sample may be carry-over from other donors' samples.

This chain links TRBV9 with TRBJ2-5; 7 nucleotides align to TRBD2. CDR1 is SGDLS and CDR2 is YYNGEE in the germline V gene. V was clipped by 3 bases and J by 2 bases; unmatched bases: 10. There are 16 residues in the CDR3. CDR3 residues: CASSEGLSKGQETQYF. CDR3 DNA sequence: TGTGCCAGCAGCGAGGGACTAAGTAAAGGGCAAGAGACCCAGTACTTC. Combining the CDR3 with reference TRBV9 and TRBJ2-5 gives the whole variable domain DSGVTQTPKHLITATGQRVTLRCSPRSGDLSVYWYQQSLDQGLQFLIQYYNGEERAKGNILERFSAQQFPDLHSELNLSSLELGDSALYFCASSEGLSKGQETQYFGPGTRLLVL.

The table lists this clone with a few counts. This sequence joins TRBV4-1 and TRBJ1-2; 9 bases agree with TRBD1. In germline, CDR1 is MGHRA, CDR2 YSYEKL. CDR3 length: 16 residues. V lost 3 bases to trimming and J lost 2 bases; unmatched junction nucleotides: 7. The CDR3 coding sequence is TGCGCCAGCAGCCATCCCGGGACAGGGAAAAACTATGGCTACACCTTC. Its translation is CASSHPGTGKNYGYTF.

This clone has only one observation. The chain combines TRBV6-5 with TRBJ2-5; D perhaps matches TRBD1 (6 bases). The J call is in doubt because the DNA end fits TRBJ2-7 better. The germline V gene encodes CDR1 MNHEY and CDR2 SVGAGI. This CDR3 spans 13 amino acids. The DNA for the CDR3 is TGTGCCAGCAGTTCCCCAGGGGCCTACGAGCAGTACTTC. Encoded protein: CASSSPGAYEQYF.

J is TRBJ1-2 and V is TRBV27, with D hard to call. CDR3 length: 15 residues. Germline-derived CDR1 and CDR2 are MNHEY and SMNVEV (reference sequence). V shed 6 bases and J shed 1 base, with 15 bases lying between them. CDR3 nucleotides: TGTGCCAGCAGCCCCCGGGCATATAATAACTATGGCTACACCTTC. Its translation: CASSPRAYNNYGYTF.

The CDR3 loop reads CASSPQGGSYGYTF. DNA for the CDR3: TGTGCCAGCAGCCCTCAGGGGGGCTCCTATGGCTACACCTTC. The chain combines TRBV7-9 with TRBJ1-2; 7 bases are a match to TRBD1. After removal of 5 bases from V and 4 bases from J, the junction contained 7 bases not matched to a gene. The CDR3 is 14 residues long. The V gene's germline CDR1 is SEHNR and CDR2 FQNEAQ (reference sequence).